One TCR beta chain is described in this entry. The target of this receptor is not known. No much larger clone is present one base from it, and per-base qualities are unavailable. TCR beta CDR3 regions were amplified from RNA transcripts. For the first round of RT-PCR on the TCR CDR3, the HTBI primer set was used together with the Qiagen OneStep RT-PCR kit. The libraries were constructed in a second round of multiplex PCR and then size-selected and purified. Libraries were sequenced paired-end with 100 bp reads on an Illumina HiSeq2000. The published analysis was carried out like this. SOAPnuke was used to process the raw data, removing reads that contained adapters or uncalled bases, had a mean Phred below 15, or lacked an exact match to the constant primer or identifier. COPE v1.2.5 was used to merge the high-quality paired reads, and each unique nucleotide sequence was defined as a clonotype. MiTCR v1.1 was used to align clonotypes to the IMGT TRBV, TRBD and TRBJ reference segments. The analysis was restricted to V-J combinations with a frequency above 0.0001, which together covered 98% to 99.2% of the repertoires. The TCS score was defined as F50 (clonal expansion) divided by E x V (chaos), with BLOSUM62-based TCRdist calculated between CDR3 peptides within each V-J. Welch's t-statistics and random forest reduced several hundred V-J features to roughly 13, which were used in a naive Bayes classifier (R e1071). TCRdb ran its own pipeline on the public reads, namely fastp trimming at Q25 and MiXCR clone calling, and kept in-frame beta chains. Rows with one shared CDR3 protein collapse into an entry with the most common genes and DNA. The V and J calls follow TCRdb's processing rather than the paper's. The sample contains about 400,000 distinct CDR3 sequences, approximately 15% of them found a single time. The ten most abundant clones make up less than 15% of the sample.

This specimen comes from a study of T cells in Graves' hyperthyroidism and ophthalmopathy (dated by TCRdb to the late 2010s). In terms of the full investigation: Peripheral blood samples were taken at initial diagnosis, before any treatment was given. To identify TCR V-J signatures that set the groups apart, the researchers used a discovery cohort of about a hundred patients, made up of roughly 45 with Graves' ophthalmopathy and 57 with stable Graves' hyperthyroidism. The 95 to 100 discovery patients were randomly split 7:3 into training and test sets. Whether ophthalmopathy could be predicted prospectively was tested in an independent validation cohort made up of approximately 19 hyperthyroidism patients plus 17 patients who later progressed to ophthalmopathy. After sampling, hyperthyroidism patients received methimazole starting at 30 mg daily, and ophthalmopathy patients received high-dose intravenous methylprednisolone. In addition, the study compared T-cell repertoires in thyroid tissue and in blood from six Graves' hyperthyroidism patients. The paper reports TCR Vbeta CDR3 sequencing of over 120 peripheral blood samples: around 45 ophthalmopathy, around 80 hyperthyroidism and around 17 progressor patients.

Moderately to severely active disease, a Clinical Activity Score of at least 3, a NOSPECS grade of at least 4, and a duration under 3 months were present in ophthalmopathy patients. Exclusion was applied to patients with uncontrolled infections, other autoimmune diseases, pregnancy or lactation. Diagnoses were established on the basis of clinical symptoms, serum thyroxine and TRAb, thyroid ultrasound, and orbital computed tomography. PBMCs were isolated from approximately 10 ml of fresh peripheral blood by Ficoll-Paque density gradient centrifugation. Total RNA was extracted using Trizol reagent, and RNA quality was assessed on an Agilent 2100 Bioanalyzer. The study at large found these results: In validation, progression to ophthalmopathy was predicted by the model with more than 65% sensitivity and under 85% specificity, a median of 6.5 months before onset. Most expanded thyroid clonotypes (frequency above 0.001) were also detected in blood, suggesting blood repertoires may reflect thyroid immune responses. No statistical method was used to fix the sample size in advance, and group allocation was not hidden from the investigators. A model built on a 13 V-J signature distinguished ophthalmopathy from stable hyperthyroidism, reaching about 88% sensitivity and 81.08% specificity in cross-validation and 80%/75% in testing.

The CDR3 numbers 19 residues from cysteine through phenylalanine. Only the CDR3 portion is preserved as DNA: 57 bases, with reading frame beginning at the first base. Relative to germline, V is missing 6 bases and J is missing 0 bases, with 14 bases of the junction outside any gene match. For CDR1 and CDR2, the germline V gene lists MNHNS and SASEGT. The sequence is built from TRBV6-1 and TRBJ1-5; 10 nucleotides in the junction match TRBD1. What was sequenced was blood. The receptor comes from a man aged 18 to 30 with Graves' ophthalmopathy. The CDR3 amino acid sequence is: CASSYTLGQGGYSNQPQHF. The DNA is TGTGCCAGCAGCTACACCCTTGGACAGGGGGGTTATAGCAATCAGCCCCAGCATTTT.